The 5 T cell receptor beta chains given below trace back to one sample, sequenced in a study of CD8+ T cells in alopecia areata. The sample's treatment: oral pan-JAK inhibitor, 5-10 mg twice daily. Sequencing relied on a cDNA template that was reverse transcribed from extracted RNA. Libraries were prepared by immunoSEQ multiplex PCR; TCRdb keeps only in-frame clonotypes and omits some of them. The sample lists fewer than 250,000 clones, around two fifths seen once, with over 2.5% in the top ten. Sequencing used CD4+ T cells sorted from blood, obtained at approximately week 37, from a patient treated with tofacitinib. The receptors come from a human donor with alopecia areata.

The chain employs TRBV6-5 and TRBJ1-2; perhaps TRBD1 as D (6 bases). The ends were cut back, 7 bases at V and 4 bases at J, with 10 bases in the middle. The CDR3 has 12 amino acids. Germline values: CDR1 MNHEY, CDR2 SVGAGI. The CDR3 protein is CASKRGGYGYTF. The CDR3 coding sequence is TGTGCCAGCAAAAGGGGGGGCTATGGCTACACCTTC.

V usage is TRBV4-3 and J usage is TRBJ2-1; 11 bases line up with TRBD2. V dropped 0 bases and J dropped 6; count of bases not matched to a gene: 4. The CDR3 sequence is 16 residues long. Per germline, CDR1 LGHNA and CDR2 YSLEER. The CDR3: CASSQDPGTSGNEQFF. The CDR3 nucleotides are TGCGCCAGCAGCCAAGACCCCGGGACTAGCGGCAATGAGCAGTTCTTC.

V is TRBV29-1 and J is TRBJ1-2; the D gene is possibly TRBD1 (6 bases). The CDR3 consists of 12 residues. The germline V and J ends were trimmed by 4 bases and 8 bases, with 14 bases remaining between them. The germline CDR1 and CDR2 sequences are SQVTM and ANQGSEA. CDR3 nucleotides: TGCAGCGTTGCTAGGACAGATAGCGGCTACACCTTC. Amino acid sequence: CSVARTDSGYTF.

The chain has TRBV7-2 and TRBJ2-5; no definite D call. V was shortened by 5 bases and J by 2 bases, with 6 bases between the two germline ends. The CDR3 sequence is 12 residues long. Germline V gene sequence: CDR1 SGHTA, CDR2 FQGNSA. The CDR3 loop reads CASSPAQETQYF. CDR3 nucleotides: TGTGCCAGCAGCCCGGCACAAGAGACCCAGTACTTC.

The rearrangement joins TRBV7-9 to TRBJ1-2, with unresolved D. This CDR3 is 13 amino acids long. Germline CDR1 reads SEHNR; CDR2 reads FQNEAQ (reference sequence). The germline V and J ends were trimmed by 1 base and 5 bases, with 8 bases remaining between them. The CDR3: CASSLGGHYGYTF. The CDR3 DNA is TGTGCCAGCAGCTTAGGCGGTCATTATGGCTACACCTTC.